These 21 T cell receptor beta chains originate from one sample sequenced in a study of CD8 T cells in Susac syndrome. Random hexamers served to reverse transcribe roughly 0.5 to 1 ug RNA. MiXCR, run by TCRdb on the immunoSEQ multiplex PCR reads, gives a single entry per CDR3 protein. The table shows about 200,000 distinct CDR3 sequences, with around nine tenths occurring only once. The material sequenced was CD8+ T cells from PBMCs. These receptors came from a human donor with multiple sclerosis.

This clonotype was detected only a few times. The chain combines TRBV20-1 with TRBJ2-5; D is unresolved. This CDR3 has 10 residues. Germline CDR1 and CDR2: DFQATT and SNEGSKA (reference sequence). The germline V and J ends were trimmed by 3 bases and 5 bases, with 4 bases remaining between them. The CDR3 DNA is TGCAGTGCTAGTGGTGAGACCCAGTACTTC. It translates to CSASGETQYF.

The chain employs TRBV15 and TRBJ1-4; weak D call: TRBD1 (5 bases). Germline V CDR1 and CDR2: LNHNV, YYDKDF (reference sequence). CDR3 length: 16 amino acids. V gave up 0 bases and J gave up 6 bases, with 14 bases separating them. The CDR3 DNA reads as TGTGCCACCAGCAGAGATTGGCAGCCGGGGGATGAAAAACTGTTTTTT. As protein: CATSRDWQPGDEKLFF.

The chain links TRBV5-6 to TRBJ1-3; D is unresolved. Germline V lookup: CDR1 SGHDT, CDR2 YYEEEE. The CDR3 has 14 residues. V gave up 0 bases and J gave up 3 bases, with 7 bases separating them. The CDR3 nucleotides are TGTGCCAGCAGCTTGGGGACGCTTGGAAACACCATATATTTT. Translation gives CASSLGTLGNTIYF.

The chain uses TRBV21-1 and TRBJ1-2; the D segment call TRBD1 is taken from the table without a DNA check. TRBV21-1 is deemed a pseudogene. CDR3 size: 13 residues. Written as DNA, the CDR3 is TGTGCCAGCAGCAAACGGGACAGTACCGGCTACACCTTC. Residues: CASSKRDSTGYTF.

The chain carries TRBV13 and TRBJ2-1; D is possibly TRBD1 or TRBD2 (6 bases each). The CDR3 runs 16 residues. Germline-derived CDR1 and CDR2 are PRHDT and FYEKMQ (reference sequence). The germline V and J ends were trimmed by 4 bases and 5 bases, with 18 bases remaining between them. The CDR3 loop reads CASSSARGPVHNEQFF. The DNA for the CDR3 is TGTGCCAGCAGCTCGGCCCGGGGGCCGGTACACAATGAGCAGTTCTTC.

This clonotype was observed a few times. The CDR3 protein is CASSGSDEQFF. Written as DNA, the CDR3 is TGTGCCAGCTCGGGGAGCGATGAGCAGTTCTTC. The gene calls are TRBV7-9 and TRBJ2-1, with D tentatively TRBD2 (5 bases). The V gene's germline CDR1 is SEHNR and CDR2 FQNEAQ (reference sequence). This CDR3 is built from 11 residues. The V and J ends lost 8 bases and 8 bases respectively, with 10 bases between them.

This clonotype is a singleton in its sample. J is TRBJ2-5 and V is TRBV20-1, with a possible D match to TRBD2 (6 bases). The CDR3 consists of 18 residues. Per the germline V gene, CDR1 is DFQATT and CDR2 is SNEGSKA (reference sequence). Trimming shortened V by 6 bases and J by 2 bases, and 28 bases separated the two germline ends. CDR3 residues: CSARGEVLLVGPQETQYF. The CDR3 DNA sequence: TGCAGTGCCCGCGGGGAGGTCTTGTTGGTCGGTCCACAAGAGACCCAGTACTTC.

This chain joins TRBV18 and TRBJ2-3, with D possibly being TRBD2 (6 bases). This CDR3 region has 17 residues. Germline V gene sequence: CDR1 KGHSH, CDR2 LQKENI. V lost 0 bases, J lost 0 bases, and 13 bases lay in between. CDR3 residues: CASSPPGLALSTDTQYF. DNA of the CDR3: TGTGCCAGCTCACCACCCGGCCTAGCGCTAAGCACAGATACGCAGTATTTT.

V is TRBV30 and J is TRBJ2-7; 9 positions agree with TRBD1. Per germline, CDR1 GTSNPN and CDR2 SVGIG (reference sequence). The CDR3 totals 13 residues. With 6 bases clipped from V and 3 bases from J, the junction kept 6 bases outside the gene matches. CDR3 coding DNA: TGTGCCTGCTCAATGGGACAGGGCTACGAGCAGTACTTC. Translated: CACSMGQGYEQYF.

This clonotype was found once. This chain uses TRBV12-3 or TRBV12-4 with TRBJ2-2; 10 nucleotides line up with TRBD2. V was pared by 6 bases and J by 7 bases, with 8 bases of the junction left unmatched. The CDR3 loop spans 15 amino acids. CDR3 coding DNA: TGTGCCAGCAGCCCTTCTAGCGGGGGAGGCGGGGAGCTGTTTTTT. Encoded protein: CASSPSSGGGGELFF.

This clonotype was seen a few times. The rearrangement links TRBV4-1 to TRBJ2-5; weak D call: TRBD2 (6 bases). The CDR3 is made up of 16 amino acids. V gave up 1 base and J gave up 0 bases, with 12 bases separating them. CDR1 is MGHRA, CDR2 YSYEKL, per germline. CDR3 nucleotide sequence: TGCGCCAGCAGCCAAGGTGATGGGACTGACCAAGAGACCCAGTACTTC. This codes for CASSQGDGTDQETQYF.

V gene TRBV9 combines with J gene TRBJ2-7; 9 nucleotides align to TRBD1. Trimming at V came to 0 bases and at J to 3 bases, leaving 4 bases not matched to a gene. CDR1 is SGDLS, CDR2 YYNGEE, per germline. The CDR3 runs 15 residues. The CDR3 nucleotides are TGTGCCAGCAGCGTAGGGGGACAGGGCAACTACGAGCAGTACTTC. It codes for CASSVGGQGNYEQYF.

The J gene is TRBJ2-1, the V gene TRBV29-1; possibly TRBD2 for D (6 bases). There are 17 residues in the CDR3. The V end lost 0 bases, the J end lost 0 bases, and 15 bases lay between the germline ends. Germline loops: CDR1 SQVTM, CDR2 ANQGSEA. CDR3 coding DNA: TGCAGCGTTGAAGATATCGGCGGGACGAGCTCCTACAATGAGCAGTTCTTC. This codes for CSVEDIGGTSSYNEQFF.

The rearrangement joins TRBV9 to TRBJ2-7; tentative D call: TRBD1 (5 bases). The germline V gene has CDR1 SGDLS and CDR2 YYNGEE. Trimming removed 0 bases at V and 2 bases at J, with 15 bases between. The length of the CDR3 is 16 residues. Written as DNA, the CDR3 is TGTGCCAGCAGCGTAGCTTCTAGGGGCACCCCCTACGAGCAGTACTTC. This translates into CASSVASRGTPYEQYF. The variable domain in full, with the rest retrieved from reference TRBV9 and TRBJ2-7, is DSGVTQTPKHLITATGQRVTLRCSPRSGDLSVYWYQQSLDQGLQFLIQYYNGEERAKGNILERFSAQQFPDLHSELNLSSLELGDSALYFCASSVASRGTPYEQYFGPGTRLTVT.

The chain has TRBV29-1 and TRBJ2-7, with TRBD2 matching over 8 bases. Germline V gene sequence: CDR1 SQVTM, CDR2 ANQGSEA. V shed 2 bases, J shed 2 bases, and the junction held 8 bases outside the gene matches. The CDR3 totals 15 residues. In DNA, the CDR3 is TGCAGCGTTGAACTAGCGGGTTCGGAGGCCTACGAGCAGTACTTC. Its protein product is CSVELAGSEAYEQYF.

The rearrangement uses TRBV12-3 or TRBV12-4 and TRBJ2-5; a weak D match, TRBD2 (5 bases). The CDR3 totals 11 residues. Trimming pared 11 bases from V and 4 bases from J, leaving 11 bases between. CDR3: CACRLAETQYF. The CDR3 nucleotides read TGTGCCTGCCGGCTAGCAGAGACCCAGTACTTC.

This sequence joins TRBV27 and TRBJ1-3; D unresolved. The germline V gene encodes CDR1 MNHEY and CDR2 SMNVEV (reference sequence). V was cut by 4 bases and J by 2 bases, with 12 bases left in between. The CDR3 length is 15 residues. DNA for the CDR3: TGTGCCAGCAGTTCGGACGCTTTTCCTGGAAACACCATATATTTT. Translation gives CASSSDAFPGNTIYF.

The chain joins TRBV19 to TRBJ1-3; tentatively, D is TRBD1 (5 bases). V dropped 9 bases and J dropped 4 bases, with 10 bases sitting between them. From germline, CDR1 is LNHDA and CDR2 SQIVND (reference sequence). CDR3 length: 12 amino acids. DNA for the CDR3: TGTGCCAGCCGAGGGGACGGAAACACCATATATTTT. Amino acid sequence: CASRGDGNTIYF.

The chain carries TRBV10-3 and TRBJ2-7, with TRBD2 matching over 11 bases. J gave up 2 bases and V 8 bases, and 2 bases lay outside the gene matches. The CDR3 spans 13 residues. Germline CDR1 and CDR2: ENHRY and SYGVKD. This CDR3 reads CAIGTSGAYEQYF. CDR3 in DNA: TGTGCCATCGGGACTAGCGGAGCCTACGAGCAGTACTTC.

J is TRBJ2-2 and V is TRBV7-6; perhaps TRBD2 as D (5 bases). This CDR3 comprises 14 residues. V gave up 5 bases and J gave up 8 bases, with 15 bases separating them. Germline values: CDR1 SGHVS, CDR2 FNYEAQ. CDR3 region: CASSIYSASGELFF. Written as DNA, the CDR3 is TGTGCCAGCAGCATATATAGCGCATCGGGGGAGCTGTTTTTT.

The rearrangement joins TRBV7-9 to TRBJ2-5; D is ambiguous. CDR1 SEHNR and CDR2 FQNEAQ come from the germline V gene (reference sequence). The CDR3 sequence is 15 residues long. Trimming removed 4 bases at V and 3 bases at J, with 15 bases between. Here the CDR3 reads CASSSAESPKETQYF. CDR3 in DNA: TGTGCCAGCAGCTCGGCGGAGTCCCCGAAAGAGACCCAGTACTTC.